These 32 T cell receptor beta chains were all obtained from the same sample, sequenced in a study of Ad26.COV2.S vaccination and SARS-CoV-2 variants (dated by TCRdb to about 2021). Libraries were built with the immunoSEQ multiplex PCR assay. Not all clones reach the TCRdb copy of this immuneACCESS table, which keeps in-frame sequences only. Checked studies attribute under half of the gap to unresolved V genes and leave the rest unexplained. This sample is represented by hundreds of thousands of clones; roughly 89% of them were singletons. The ten largest clones add up to approximately 2.5% of the sample. The treatment or condition label for this specimen denotes: some 19 received Ad26.COV2.S at low or high dose, single or two shots; 5 received placebo; per-sample allocation not given. For vaccine and placebo recipients, repertoires were sequenced using samples collected on day 63 after the first injection.

The material sequenced was peripheral blood, taken in a trial of Ad26.COV2.S vaccine versus placebo. The receptor source for this set is a person aged 18-65 years who received the Ad26.COV2.S COVID-19 vaccine or a placebo.

This chain links TRBV6-5 with TRBJ1-2; D is unresolved. Germline loops: CDR1 MNHEY, CDR2 SVGAGI. The CDR3 is 13 amino acids. Trimming stripped 6 bases from V and 4 bases from J, with 12 bases between. CDR3 DNA: TGTGCCAGCAGGACCCCGCGGGGCTATGGCTACACCTTC. It codes for CASRTPRGYGYTF.

V gene TRBV3-1 (or the pseudogene TRBV3-2) combines with J gene TRBJ1-1; D not certain. Germline V lookup: CDR1 LGHDT, CDR2 YNNKEL (reference sequence). CDR3 size: 13 residues. V lost 5 bases, J lost 4 bases, and 11 bases lay in between. The CDR3 DNA follows: TGTGCCAGCAGCTCCAGTTTTGTCACTGAAGCTTTCTTT. Translating gives CASSSSFVTEAFF.

The V gene is TRBV7-8, the J gene TRBJ2-7; either TRBD1 or TRBD2 may supply D (5 bases each). This CDR3 comprises 16 residues. V was trimmed by 5 bases and J by 2 bases, leaving 19 bases between them. Germline loops: CDR1 SGHVS, CDR2 FQNEAQ. The CDR3, as DNA: TGTGCCAGCAGCCGGAGGTTGGGACGGGGAACCTACGAGCAGTACTTC. Translated, it gives CASSRRLGRGTYEQYF.

The rearrangement uses TRBV6-2 or TRBV6-3 and TRBJ2-1; D is unresolved. CDR1 and CDR2 from the germline V gene are MNHEY and SVGEGT. CDR3 length equals 14 residues. The V end lost 4 bases, the J end lost 5 bases, and 12 bases lay between the germline ends. This CDR3 reads CASSSRVGNNEQFF. CDR3 in DNA: TGTGCCAGCAGTTCGCGAGTTGGGAACAATGAGCAGTTCTTC.

For this clone: Other DNA variants within this sample encode the same CDR3. V is TRBV9 and J is TRBJ2-5, with D uncertain. Germline V lookup: CDR1 SGDLS, CDR2 YYNGEE. CDR3 size: 13 residues. Trimming removed 2 bases at V and 1 base at J, with 6 bases between. The CDR3 reads CASSVRIQETQYF. The CDR3 bases are TGTGCCAGCAGCGTCCGGATCCAAGAGACCCAGTACTTC.

V gene TRBV7-9 combines with J gene TRBJ2-3; 8 bases align to TRBD2. The CDR3 has 15 amino acids. The germline V gene has CDR1 SEHNR and CDR2 FQNEAQ (reference sequence). V shed 2 bases, J shed 9 bases, and the junction held 10 bases outside the gene matches. CDR3: CASSLSGGRSGTQYF. CDR3 DNA sequence: TGTGCCAGCAGCTTAAGCGGCGGGAGGTCCGGAACGCAGTATTTT.

The J gene is TRBJ2-1, the V gene TRBV22-1; the table's D call, TRBD1, has no DNA check behind it. TRBV22-1 is an annotated pseudogene. CDR3 length: 13 residues. CDR3 sequence (DNA): TGTCCTGGGAGCGCTTCCAGGGGCAATGAGCAGTTCTTC. Translating it yields CPGSASRGNEQFF.

V usage is TRBV11-3 and J usage is TRBJ1-1, with D possibly TRBD1 on 6 matching bases. V gave up 5 bases and J gave up 1 base, with 11 bases separating them. The CDR3 sequence is 14 residues long. Looked up from germline, CDR1 is SGHNT and CDR2 is YENEEA. The DNA of the CDR3 is TGTGCCAGCAGCAGGGGGGCTACGAACACTGAAGCTTTCTTT. It yields the protein CASSRGATNTEAFF.

On this clone itself: The same CDR3 arises from other DNA sequences in this sample as well. V usage is TRBV27 and J usage is TRBJ2-2, with D unclear. Germline CDR1 reads MNHEY; CDR2 reads SMNVEV (reference sequence). V lost 3 bases to trimming and J lost 1 base, with 6 bases between them. The CDR3 covers 14 residues. For the CDR3, the DNA is TGTGCCAGCAGTTTGTCCAGGAACACCGGGGAGCTGTTTTTT. Protein: CASSLSRNTGELFF.

This chain uses TRBV28 with TRBJ1-6; unclear D gene. Germline V gives CDR1 MDHEN, CDR2 SYDVKM. V lost 1 base, J lost 9 bases, and 4 bases lay in between. CDR3 size: 12 residues. Here the CDR3 reads CASSLSGSPLHF. The CDR3, as DNA: TGTGCCAGCAGTTTATCGGGTTCACCCCTCCACTTT.

V usage is TRBV7-2 and J usage is TRBJ2-3, with D possibly matching TRBD2 (7 bases). The CDR3 contains 14 residues. V lost 5 bases, J lost 5 bases, and 14 bases lay in between. Germline V gene data show CDR1 as SGHTA and CDR2 as FQGNSA. The CDR3, as DNA: TGTGCCAGCAGCCCCAGGAGGGGGGGAGATACGCAGTATTTT. Its protein product is CASSPRRGGDTQYF.

This rearrangement joins TRBV5-1 to TRBJ2-2; D may be TRBD2 (6 bases). Germline CDR1 and CDR2: SGHRS and YFSETQ. V was clipped by 1 base and J by 0 bases, with 13 bases between them. The CDR3 sequence is 17 residues long. The CDR3 coding sequence is TGCGCCAGCAGCTTGTTGGCGGGGAGCACGAACACCGGGGAGCTGTTTTTT. It encodes CASSLLAGSTNTGELFF. The full variable domain, completed using reference TRBV5-1 and TRBJ2-2, is KAGVTQTPRYLIKTRGQQVTLSCSPISGHRSVSWYQQTPGQGLQFLFEYFSETQRNKGNFPGRFSGRQFSNSRSEMNVSTLELGDSALYLCASSLLAGSTNTGELFFGEGSRLTVL.

The rearrangement links TRBV28 to TRBJ1-4; no clear D gene. Per the germline V gene, CDR1 is MDHEN and CDR2 is SYDVKM. The CDR3 sequence is 13 residues long. V was cut by 5 bases and J by 3 bases, with 7 bases left in between. The CDR3, as DNA: TGTGCCAGCAGTCTCATGGCTAATGAAAAACTGTTTTTT. Protein: CASSLMANEKLFF.

The chain has TRBV18 and TRBJ2-7, with 14 bases that match TRBD2. Germline V gene lookup returns CDR1 KGHSH and CDR2 LQKENI. CDR3 length: 15 amino acids. V lost 4 bases and J lost 6; bases outside the gene matches: 5. Here the CDR3 reads CASSRGLAGEIEQYV. The CDR3 nucleotides read TGTGCCAGCTCACGGGGACTAGCGGGAGAAATCGAGCAGTACGTC.

The rearrangement uses TRBV19 and TRBJ2-3; D tentatively reads TRBD1 or TRBD2 (6 bases each). CDR1 is LNHDA and CDR2 is SQIVND in the germline V gene (reference sequence). CDR3 length: 17 residues. CDR3 nucleotide sequence: TGTGCTACCCTCGGGGGCAGCGCCACAGGGAGCACAGATACGCAGTATTTT. Protein sequence: CATLGGSATGSTDTQYF. Full variable domain (missing parts from reference TRBV19 and TRBJ2-3): DGGITQSPKYLFRKEGQNVTLSCEQNLNHDAMYWYRQDPGQGLRLIYYSQIVNDFQKGDIAEGYSVSREKKESFPLTVTSAQKNPTAFYLCATLGGSATGSTDTQYFGPGTRLTVL.

The chain carries TRBV7-2 and TRBJ1-2; no definite D call. V lost 2 bases and J 4 bases, leaving 14 bases between the germline ends. The CDR3 totals 15 residues. Germline CDR1 SGHTA, CDR2 FQGNSA. The CDR3 coding sequence is TGTGCCAGCAGCTTATGGCAGGAGGTCTCCTATGGCTACACCTTC. Translated: CASSLWQEVSYGYTF.

Only one count was recorded for this clone. The chain carries TRBV28 and TRBJ2-6, with D possibly being TRBD2 (5 bases). In germline, CDR1 is MDHEN, CDR2 SYDVKM. The CDR3 has 15 amino acids. The V gene lost 2 bases and the J gene lost 0 bases, with 5 bases spanning the gap. Written as DNA, the CDR3 is TGTGCCAGCAGTTTACGGGGCTCTGGGGCCAACGTCCTGACTTTC. Residues: CASSLRGSGANVLTF.

There are a few counts of this clone. The genes are TRBV2 and TRBJ1-2, with D maybe TRBD1 (5 bases). Germline loops: CDR1 SNHLY, CDR2 FYNNEI. The V end was cut by 6 bases, the J end by 3 bases, with 8 bases between. This CDR3 region has 12 residues. CDR3 DNA: TGTGCCAGCAGAAGGGACCACTATGGCTACACCTTC. It codes for CASRRDHYGYTF.

The count of this clone is one. The chain carries TRBV5-6 and TRBJ2-7; 9 bases are a match to TRBD1. Germline V gene sequence: CDR1 SGHDT, CDR2 YYEEEE. The CDR3 is made up of 16 amino acids. V dropped 0 bases and J dropped 2; count of bases not matched to a gene: 6. The CDR3 nucleotides read TGTGCCAGCAGCTTGGATTTGGGACAGGGTCCCTACGAGCAGTACGTC. Encoded protein: CASSLDLGQGPYEQYV.

The chain carries TRBV27 and TRBJ2-1, with D hard to call. There are 13 residues in the CDR3. The V gene's germline CDR1 is MNHEY and CDR2 SMNVEV (reference sequence). Trimming took off 3 bases at V and 3 bases at J, with 6 bases between the two ends. CDR3: CASSFYSYNEQFF. The CDR3 coding sequence is TGTGCCAGCAGTTTTTACAGCTACAATGAGCAGTTCTTC.

The chain joins TRBV5-8 to TRBJ2-2; D possibly uses TRBD1 or TRBD2 (5 bases each). V lost 3 bases, J lost 3 bases, and 18 bases lay in between. This CDR3 has 17 residues. CDR1 SGHTS and CDR2 YDEGEE come from the germline V gene. CDR3 residues: CASSSLLTGHYTGELFF. CDR3 nucleotides: TGTGCCAGCAGCTCTCTGCTTACGGGGCACTACACCGGGGAGCTGTTTTTT. The full variable domain, with the rest looked up from reference TRBV5-8 and TRBJ2-2, is EAGVTQSPTHLIKTRGQQATLRCSPISGHTSVYWYQQALGLGLQFLLWYDEGEERNRGNFPPRFSGRQFPNYSSELNVNALELEDSALYLCASSSLLTGHYTGELFFGEGSRLTVL.

The rearrangement joins TRBV12-3 or TRBV12-4 to TRBJ2-2; D unclear. The CDR3 runs to 12 residues. V was clipped by 8 bases and J by 5 bases, with 9 bases between them. The CDR3 sequence: CASAFGTGELFF. CDR3 sequence (DNA): TGTGCCAGCGCCTTCGGGACCGGGGAGCTGTTTTTT.

This clone was picked up one time. The chain carries TRBV4-3 and TRBJ1-2, with 9 nucleotides matching TRBD1. The CDR3 totals 15 residues. From germline, CDR1 is LGHNA and CDR2 YSLEER. Trimming took 3 bases from V and 2 from J; bases not matched to a gene: 4. The chain's CDR3 is CASSQQGQGNYGYTF. The CDR3 DNA reads TGCGCCAGCAGCCAGCAGGGACAGGGAAACTATGGCTACACCTTC.

V usage is TRBV4-3 and J usage is TRBJ2-3, with D possibly called TRBD1 or TRBD2 (5 bases each). Trimming removed 1 base from V and 1 base from J, with 12 bases in between. CDR3 size: 16 residues. Germline values: CDR1 LGHNA, CDR2 YSLEER. CDR3 region: CASSQGWGSGTDTQYF. Written as DNA, the CDR3 is TGCGCCAGCAGCCAAGGTTGGGGGTCGGGCACAGATACGCAGTATTTT.

The chain recombines TRBV28 with TRBJ1-3; a possible D gene is TRBD1 (6 bases). This CDR3 has 17 amino acids. Germline loops: CDR1 MDHEN, CDR2 SYDVKM. V gave up 7 bases and J gave up 0 bases, with 19 bases separating them. This CDR3 is CASTRPRGALSGNTIYF. Written as DNA, the CDR3 is TGTGCCAGCACCCGTCCCCGGGGGGCACTCTCTGGAAACACCATATATTTT.

This chain connects TRBV20-1 to TRBJ1-2, with D possibly being TRBD1 (5 bases). Trimming left V 4 bases short and J 6 bases short, with 9 bases between. The CDR3 has 11 amino acids. The V gene's germline CDR1 is DFQATT and CDR2 SNEGSKA (reference sequence). Written as DNA, the CDR3 is TGCAGTGCTACGGGGGGGAATGGCTACACCTTC. Amino acids: CSATGGNGYTF.

CDR3 sequence: CASGEVNTEAFF. The CDR3 nucleotides are TGTGCCAGCGGGGAGGTTAACACTGAAGCTTTCTTT. The chain employs TRBV6-5 and TRBJ1-1, with unresolved D. This CDR3 has 12 amino acids. Deletions cut 8 bases from V and 2 bases from J, with 9 bases between. Per the germline V gene, CDR1 is MNHEY and CDR2 is SVGAGI.

J is TRBJ2-5 and V is TRBV29-1; perhaps TRBD1 as D (6 bases). The V and J ends lost 5 bases and 3 bases respectively, with 7 bases between them. Germline V gene lookup returns CDR1 SQVTM and CDR2 ANQGSEA. The CDR3 is made up of 11 amino acids. The CDR3 spells CSVYREETQYF. The CDR3 region has the DNA TGCAGCGTTTACAGGGAAGAGACCCAGTACTTC.

This clone has a single count. The CDR3 protein is CASSAGLAGENEQFF. CDR3 in DNA: TGTGCCAGCAGCGCGGGACTAGCGGGAGAGAATGAGCAGTTCTTC. This chain joins TRBV9 and TRBJ2-1, with 14 bases identical to TRBD2. The CDR3 is 15 residues long. Germline V CDR1 and CDR2: SGDLS, YYNGEE. J lost 7 bases, V lost 3 bases, and 3 bases had no gene match.

CDR3 nucleotides: TGTGCCAGCCGACCCGCAGGGGTTCATGGCTACACCTTC. It yields the protein CASRPAGVHGYTF. The chain has TRBV5-4 and TRBJ1-2, with D perhaps TRBD1 (6 bases). This CDR3 has 13 amino acids. Germline V gene data show CDR1 as SGHNT and CDR2 as YYREEE (reference sequence). Deletions cut 7 bases from V and 6 bases from J, with 16 bases between. The variable domain in full, with the rest retrieved from reference TRBV5-4 and TRBJ1-2, is ETGVTQSPTHLIKTRGQQVTLRCSSQSGHNTVSWYQQALGQGPQFIFQYYREEENGRGNFPPRFSGLQFPNYSSELNVNALELDDSALYLCASRPAGVHGYTFGSGTRLTVV.

The V and J genes are TRBV6-5 and TRBJ1-5; no firm D call. CDR1 and CDR2 (germline): MNHEY, SVGAGI. The CDR3 totals 14 residues. V was clipped by 5 bases and J by 5 bases, with 13 bases between them. The chain's CDR3 is CASSPRGWDQPQHF. CDR3 coding DNA: TGTGCCAGCAGTCCTCGGGGATGGGATCAGCCCCAGCATTTT.

The chain uses TRBV6-5 and TRBJ2-1, with D possibly matching TRBD1 (6 bases). Trimming removed 5 bases at V and 3 bases at J, with 8 bases between. This CDR3 region has 13 residues. Germline values: CDR1 MNHEY, CDR2 SVGAGI. This CDR3 is CASSRQDYNEQFF. CDR3 nucleotides: TGTGCCAGCAGTAGACAGGACTACAATGAGCAGTTCTTC.